The 10 T cell receptor beta chains given below trace back to one sample, sequenced in a study of post-analysis software for immune sequencing data. The study's findings and limits: Patients showed TRBV5-6, TRBV5-1 and TRBV20-1 among five TRBV segments more frequent than in controls.

Sequencing libraries made from TCR beta cDNA carried unique molecular identifiers. TCRdb re-called the PCR reads through MiXCR, storing one row per CDR3 protein. Of hundreds of thousands of distinct CDR3 sequences detected, about 27% appear once; the ten largest clones hold 0.55% to 0.65%. Their antigens are not known. Source material: blood. The receptors stem from a girl between 5 and 17 years old with multiple sclerosis.

The chain has TRBV3-1 and TRBJ2-7; D is ambiguous. CDR3 length: 12 amino acids. Germline V gene lookup returns CDR1 LGHDT and CDR2 YNNKEL (reference sequence). Trimming stripped 4 bases from V and 3 bases from J, with 7 bases between. The CDR3 spells CASSPHNYEQYF. In DNA form, the CDR3 reads TGTGCCAGCAGCCCTCACAACTACGAGCAGTACTTC.

The rearrangement links TRBV12-3 or TRBV12-4 to TRBJ1-3; D call uncertain. V lost 4 bases, J lost 4 bases, and 5 bases lay in between. This CDR3 is 12 amino acids long. The CDR3 region has the DNA TGTGCCAGCAGTTCTCAGGGAAACACCATATATTTT. Translated: CASSSQGNTIYF.

This rearrangement joins TRBV3-1 to TRBJ2-2; 8 nucleotides line up with TRBD2. The CDR3 contains 15 residues. J gave up 6 bases and V 4 bases, and 7 bases lay outside the gene matches. Germline CDR1 reads LGHDT; CDR2 reads YNNKEL (reference sequence). The CDR3 coding sequence is TGTGCCAGCAGCCGCGCCTCGACTAGCGCCGGGGAGCTGTTTTTT. Protein: CASSRASTSAGELFF.

The rearrangement joins TRBV7-2 to TRBJ1-5; D is uncertain. The V gene's germline CDR1 is SGHTA and CDR2 FQGNSA. This CDR3 is built from 16 residues. The V end was cut by 0 bases, the J end by 4 bases, with 13 bases between. The chain's CDR3 is CASSLATPAGNQPQHF. In nucleotides, the CDR3 is TGTGCCAGCAGCTTAGCGACCCCAGCGGGGAATCAGCCCCAGCATTTT.

The chain employs TRBV6-6 and TRBJ2-7; TRBD1 matches 7 bases. The CDR3 spans 14 residues. Germline V gene lookup returns CDR1 MNHNY and CDR2 SVGAGI (reference sequence). V was pared by 6 bases and J by 6 bases, with 11 bases of the junction left unmatched. The CDR3 coding sequence is TGTGCCAGCAGCCAATCGACAGGGCTTCCCGAGCAGTACTTC. This gives the protein CASSQSTGLPEQYF.

A word on this clonotype: A single base separates this from a much larger clone, so it may be a read error. J is TRBJ2-5 and V is TRBV5-1; 7 bases agree with TRBD1. CDR3 length: 14 residues. After removal of 4 bases from V and 9 bases from J, the junction contained 12 bases not matched to a gene. Per germline, CDR1 SGHRS and CDR2 YFSETQ. CDR3 in amino acids: CASSGQASEEAQYF. Here the CDR3 DNA reads TGCGCCAGCAGCGGACAGGCCTCGGAGGAGGCCCAGTACTTC.

This chain links TRBV29-1 with TRBJ1-5; D gene unclear. The CDR3 is made up of 13 amino acids. CDR1 and CDR2 from the germline V gene are SQVTM and ANQGSEA. V lost 1 base, J lost 5 bases, and 9 bases lay in between. The CDR3 DNA is TGCAGCGTTGAAGTCGGCAGTGATCAGCCCCAGCATTTT. Translated: CSVEVGSDQPQHF. The full variable domain, rest sourced from reference TRBV29-1 and TRBJ1-5, is SAVISQKPSRDICQRGTSLTIQCQVDSQVTMMFWYRQQPGQSLTLIATANQGSEATYESGFVIDKFPISRPNLTFSTLTVSNMSPEDSSIYLCSVEVGSDQPQHFGDGTRLSIL.

The chain is built from TRBV27 and TRBJ2-2, with D possibly TRBD1 on 5 matching bases. Germline assignment: CDR1 MNHEY and CDR2 SMNVEV (reference sequence). V was clipped by 2 bases and J by 4 bases, with 14 bases between them. The CDR3 is 16 residues long. The CDR3 DNA reads TGTGCCAGCAGTTTACCGTCAGGGATTGTCACCGGGGAGCTGTTTTTT. It is translated as CASSLPSGIVTGELFF.

The V gene is TRBV6-5, the J gene TRBJ1-1; D not certain. V shed 6 bases and J shed 6 bases, with 14 bases lying between them. The CDR3 covers 13 residues. The germline V gene has CDR1 MNHEY and CDR2 SVGAGI. Here the CDR3 reads CASSLERSAEAFF. The DNA of the CDR3 is TGTGCCAGCAGCCTAGAGAGGTCTGCTGAAGCTTTCTTT.

This clonotype was recorded a few times. This chain connects TRBV6-2 or TRBV6-3 to TRBJ2-5, with 11 bases identical to TRBD2. The trim removed 5 bases at V and 4 bases at J, leaving 12 bases unmatched. The CDR3 runs to 17 residues. Germline CDR1 is MNHEY and CDR2 is SVGEGT. CDR3 DNA: TGTGCCAGCAGTCCGATCAGACTAGCGGGATTTGGAGAGACCCAGTACTTC. Translated: CASSPIRLAGFGETQYF.